The clone carrying this T cell receptor beta chain has just a few counts. Its specificity is not known. This CDR3 has 15 amino acids. CDR1 MNHEY and CDR2 SVGAGI come from the germline V gene. V gave up 6 bases and J gave up 6 bases, with 18 bases separating them. These data belong to a study of blood T cells in healthy people across ages. The authors ran a second PCR of about 7 to 11 cycles using a sample-barcoded 5' primer and a J-beta primer mix. Each cDNA molecule received a tag from a template-switch adaptor that had 12 random nucleotides. CDR3-containing paired-end reads numbering at least 2.5 million came from each sample. TCRdb analysed the 5' RACE reads with MiXCR anew, one entry per CDR3 protein. Among about 640,000 distinct CDR3 sequences listed, roughly 58% were seen once. Study conclusions and caveats: Both higher diversity and more naive CD4+ cells marked long-lived donors when set against aged donors.

Sequenced material: blood. This chain uses TRBV6-5 with TRBJ2-4; possibly TRBD2 for D (6 bases). This receptor was obtained from a man in his 60s in good health. The CDR3 DNA sequence: TGTGCCAGCAGCCTTCGCACGGGGGTTGGAAACATTCAGTACTTC. Amino acid sequence: CASSLRTGVGNIQYF.